This T cell receptor beta chain originates from a study of CD8 T cells in Susac syndrome. Random hexamers were used to reverse transcribe roughly 0.5 to 1 ug of RNA. TCRdb re-analysed the immunoSEQ multiplex PCR reads in MiXCR, keeping a single row per CDR3 protein. The sample yields a few hundred thousand distinct CDR3 sequences, about 95% seen once. This receptor was identified in a human donor with multiple sclerosis. The material sequenced was CD4+ T cells from PBMCs.

CDR3 nucleotide sequence: TGTGCCTGGAGTCCCGATCCTCCTTTTAATGAGCAGTTCTTC. Protein: CAWSPDPPFNEQFF. The chain recombines TRBV30 with TRBJ2-1, with D unresolved. CDR3 size: 14 residues. CDR1 is GTSNPN and CDR2 is SVGIG in the germline V gene (reference sequence). Trimming took 2 bases from V and 7 from J, leaving 15 bases between them.